What follows are 26 T cell receptor beta chains derived from one specimen sequenced in a study of blood T cells in healthy people across ages. It was with a sample-barcoded 5' primer and a J-beta primer mix that a second PCR of about 6 to 12 cycles was run. One entry per CDR3 protein results from TCRdb running MiXCR on the 5' RACE reads. The repertoire has under 1,000,000 distinct CDR3 sequences, more than 35% of them found once; the top ten carry 15% to 20%. Sequenced sample: blood. Receptors originate from a man older than 75 in good health.

This clonotype has more than one count but fewer than ten. The chain combines TRBV7-2 with TRBJ2-7, with TRBD2 matching over 10 bases. Trimming took 1 base from V and 0 from J; bases not matched to a gene: 9. The germline CDR1 and CDR2 sequences are SGHTA and FQGNSA. There are 18 residues in the CDR3. CDR3 sequence: CASSLDRGSGRSSYEQYF. CDR3 in DNA: TGTGCCAGCAGCTTAGACCGGGGTAGCGGGAGGAGCTCCTACGAGCAGTACTTC. Full variable domain (outside the CDR3, taken from reference TRBV7-2 and TRBJ2-7): GAGVSQSPSNKVTEKGKDVELRCDPISGHTALYWYRQSLGQGLEFLIYFQGNSAPDKSGLPSDRFSAERTGGSVSTLTIQRTQQEDSAVYLCASSLDRGSGRSSYEQYFGPGTRLTVT.

V usage is TRBV10-3 and J usage is TRBJ2-5; 9 nucleotides align to TRBD1. The assigned J gene may be wrong: the sequence end matches TRBJ2-7 better. Per the germline V gene, CDR1 is ENHRY and CDR2 is SYGVKD. CDR3 length: 16 residues. The CDR3 sequence is CAISESDRGVAYEQYF. Written as DNA, the CDR3 is TGTGCCATCAGTGAGTCCGACAGGGGGGTGGCCTACGAGCAGTACTTC.

The CDR3 sequence: CASSYTPTGRREQFF. The DNA of the CDR3 is TGTGCCAGCAGTTACACCCCGACAGGCCGGAGAGAGCAGTTCTTC. V and J are TRBV6-2 or TRBV6-3 and TRBJ2-1; tentatively, D is TRBD1 (6 bases). Trimming pared 2 bases from V and 10 bases from J, leaving 18 bases between. Germline-derived CDR1 and CDR2 are MNHEY and SVGEGT. The CDR3 loop spans 15 amino acids.

CDR3 amino acids: CASSLTSGIHRETQYF. The CDR3 nucleotides read TGTGCCAGCAGCTTGACTAGCGGGATTCATAGAGAGACCCAGTACTTC. V usage is TRBV5-5 and J usage is TRBJ2-5, with 10 positions matching TRBD2. CDR1 and CDR2 (germline): SGHKS, YYEKEE (reference sequence). The CDR3 totals 16 residues. V lost 1 base, J lost 4 bases, and 7 bases stayed unmatched.

This clonotype was seen only a few times. The chain joins TRBV27 to TRBJ2-7, with D possibly called TRBD1 or TRBD2 (7 bases each). The germline CDR1 and CDR2 sequences are MNHEY and SMNVEV (reference sequence). V was clipped by 5 bases and J by 7 bases, with 12 bases between them. CDR3 length: 12 residues. In DNA, the CDR3 is TGTGCCAGCAGTAGACAGGGAGGGGAGCAGTACTTC. The encoded protein is CASSRQGGEQYF.

Here the CDR3 DNA reads TGCAGTGCTAGAGATGGGCAGTTTAACGAAAAACTGTTTTTT. As protein: CSARDGQFNEKLFF. The rearrangement joins TRBV20-1 to TRBJ1-4; D is unclear. Germline V gene lookup returns CDR1 DFQATT and CDR2 SNEGSKA (reference sequence). This CDR3 spans 14 amino acids. Between the trimmed V and J ends, which lost 0 bases and 8 bases, there was a span of 13 bases.

V gene TRBV3-1 combines with J gene TRBJ2-5; maybe TRBD2 (5 bases). Trimming pared 0 bases from V and 5 bases from J, leaving 16 bases between. The CDR3 extends over 16 amino acids. Germline V gene lookup returns CDR1 LGHDT and CDR2 YNNKEL (reference sequence). The CDR3 bases are TGTGCCAGCAGCCAAGAAGTGACCAACCGGGGTGAGACCCAGTACTTC. It codes for CASSQEVTNRGETQYF.

This sequence joins TRBV28 and TRBJ2-7; D is unclear. This CDR3 region has 13 residues. V lost 8 bases to trimming and J lost 7 bases, with 18 bases between them. Germline V CDR1 and CDR2: MDHEN, SYDVKM. CDR3 coding DNA: TGTGCCAGCCGCCGTACTATCGGCGGTGAGCAGTACTTC. It translates to CASRRTIGGEQYF.

This clonotype was seen more than once but under ten times. The V gene is TRBV12-3 or TRBV12-4, the J gene TRBJ2-1; 11 nucleotides agree with TRBD2. There are 14 residues in the CDR3. The junction had 9 bases not matched to a gene; V was cut back by 10 bases and J by 7 bases. CDR3 nucleotides: TGTGCCACGAACTTTGGGACTAGCGGTAATGAGCAGTTCTTC. Protein sequence: CATNFGTSGNEQFF.

This clonotype appeared a few times. CDR3 bases: TGCAGCGTCAGGACAGAATACAATGAGCAGTTCTTC. Translation gives CSVRTEYNEQFF. V is TRBV29-1 and J is TRBJ2-1, with a possible D match to TRBD1 (6 bases). Trimming pared 6 bases from V and 4 bases from J, leaving 10 bases between. The CDR3 loop spans 12 amino acids. Per germline, CDR1 SQVTM and CDR2 ANQGSEA.

The V call is TRBV5-1, the J call TRBJ2-1; 10 positions agree with TRBD2. Germline V gene lookup returns CDR1 SGHRS and CDR2 YFSETQ. The J segment lost 4 bases and the V segment lost 7 bases, leaving 11 bases of the junction unmatched. The CDR3 loop spans 16 amino acids. This CDR3 reads CASRGSGGAGYNEQFF. The CDR3 bases are TGCGCCAGCCGGGGAAGCGGGGGGGCCGGTTACAATGAGCAGTTCTTC.

This clonotype was seen repeatedly, ten times or more. This chain joins TRBV6-1 and TRBJ2-7; D is perhaps TRBD2 (7 bases). The CDR3 is made up of 14 amino acids. V shed 4 bases and J shed 5 bases, with 15 bases lying between them. The germline gives CDR1 MNHNS, CDR2 SASEGT. The CDR3 sequence is CASSASGGWDEQYF. The CDR3 DNA reads TGTGCCAGCAGTGCCTCGGGGGGCTGGGACGAGCAGTACTTC.

The chain joins TRBV6-2 or TRBV6-3 to TRBJ2-3; 8 positions match TRBD2. With V trimmed by 6 bases and J by 6 bases, 8 bases remained unmatched. The germline CDR1 and CDR2 sequences are MNHEY and SVGEGT. This CDR3 has 14 residues. The chain's CDR3 is CASSQLAVTDTQYF. As DNA, the CDR3 is TGTGCCAGCAGCCAACTAGCGGTAACCGATACGCAGTATTTT.

The V call is TRBV3-1, the J call TRBJ2-3; D could derive from TRBD1 or TRBD2 (6 bases each). The CDR3 has 16 amino acids. CDR1 LGHDT and CDR2 YNNKEL come from the germline V gene (reference sequence). Trimming took off 0 bases at V and 2 bases at J, with 12 bases between the two ends. CDR3 sequence reads: CASSQDTGAFTDTQYF. The CDR3, as DNA: TGTGCCAGCAGCCAAGATACGGGGGCCTTCACAGATACGCAGTATTTT.

Of note for this clonotype: At one end the junction does not follow the germline gene, possibly because of a read error. CDR3 coding DNA: TGCAGCGTTGTGGCACCGCTGCTGGAAGGCTATACCTTC. Protein: CSVVAPLLEGYTF. The chain couples TRBV29-1 to TRBJ1-2, with D uncertain. Germline V gene data show CDR1 as SQVTM and CDR2 as ANQGSEA. The CDR3 is made up of 13 amino acids.

The table lists this clonotype with a few counts. The chain joins TRBV7-3 to TRBJ2-1; D is unclear. Germline assignment: CDR1 SGHTA and CDR2 FQGTGA. CDR3 size: 16 residues. Trimming took off 5 bases at V and 0 bases at J, with 14 bases between the two ends. Here the CDR3 DNA reads TGTGCCAGCAGCGCCAACCGCGCGAACTCCTACAATGAGCAGTTCTTC. As protein: CASSANRANSYNEQFF.

Only a few counts were recorded for this clonotype. The rearrangement joins TRBV18 to TRBJ2-7; no reliable D call. The V and J ends lost 6 bases and 0 bases respectively, with 9 bases between them. The germline CDR1 and CDR2 sequences are KGHSH and LQKENI. CDR3 length equals 13 residues. The CDR3: CASSKLSSYEQYF. Here the CDR3 DNA reads TGTGCCAGCTCTAAACTGTCCTCCTACGAGCAGTACTTC.

The sample holds one count of this clonotype. One end of the junction varies from germline; a read error may be responsible. This chain joins TRBV14 and TRBJ2-3; 7 bases agree with TRBD2. Germline values: CDR1 SGHDN, CDR2 FVKESK. The CDR3 length is 16 residues. CDR3 residues: CASSPRGAGSTDMQYF. The CDR3 DNA reads TGTGCCAGCAGCCCCCGGGGAGCGGGGAGCACAGATATGCAGTATTTT.

This chain links TRBV12-3 or TRBV12-4 with TRBJ1-5; possible D gene TRBD1, 5 bases. V was trimmed by 5 bases and J by 4 bases, leaving 15 bases between them. CDR3 size: 15 residues. DNA of the CDR3: TGTGCCAGCAGTCTAACCGGGACCAAAAATCAGCCCCAGCATTTT. This encodes CASSLTGTKNQPQHF.

As concerns this clonotype: A much bigger clone sits one base away, suggesting this may be a read error. As DNA, the CDR3 is TGTGCCAGCACCCCAGTGGGGGCTAACTATGGCTACACCTTC. Its protein product is CASTPVGANYGYTF. The chain employs TRBV12-3 or TRBV12-4 and TRBJ1-2, with D possibly TRBD1 on 5 matching bases. The CDR3 is made up of 14 amino acids. Trimming shortened V by 7 bases and J by 0 bases, and 12 bases separated the two germline ends.

V is TRBV7-2 and J is TRBJ2-3; 8 nucleotides line up with TRBD2. In germline, CDR1 is SGHTA, CDR2 FQGNSA. The trim removed 5 bases at V and 11 bases at J, leaving 15 bases unmatched. The CDR3 covers 15 residues. The CDR3 DNA reads as TGTGCCAGCAGCCTCTGGGGCGGGGGGCACCAGGGGCAGTATTTT. Translating it yields CASSLWGGGHQGQYF. The full variable domain, completed using reference TRBV7-2 and TRBJ2-3, is GAGVSQSPSNKVTEKGKDVELRCDPISGHTALYWYRQSLGQGLEFLIYFQGNSAPDKSGLPSDRFSAERTGGSVSTLTIQRTQQEDSAVYLCASSLWGGGHQGQYFGPGTRLTVL.

This clonotype occurred a few times. The chain links TRBV9 to TRBJ2-1; perhaps TRBD2 as D (5 bases). Germline loops: CDR1 SGDLS, CDR2 YYNGEE. The CDR3 has 15 amino acids. Trimming removed 7 bases at V and 0 bases at J, with 14 bases between. The CDR3 sequence is CASGPAVSSYNEQFF. The CDR3 DNA is TGTGCCAGCGGTCCAGCGGTTAGCTCCTACAATGAGCAGTTCTTC.

This clonotype was observed a single time. V and J are TRBV4-2 and TRBJ2-4; tentative D call: TRBD1 (5 bases). TRBJ2-7 matches the DNA end more closely, so the J call is doubtful. Germline CDR1 reads LGHNA; CDR2 reads YNFKEQ. The CDR3 has 15 residues. The CDR3 DNA is TGTGCCAGCAGCCAAGACCGACAGCCTTTATACGAGCAGTACTTC. Amino acid sequence: CASSQDRQPLYEQYF.

V and J are TRBV20-1 and TRBJ2-3; 15 nucleotides agree with TRBD2. CDR1 is DFQATT, CDR2 SNEGSKA, per germline (reference sequence). The V gene end was trimmed by 6 bases and the J gene end by 2 bases; junction bases not matched to a gene: 6. The CDR3 is 16 amino acids. The CDR3 nucleotides read TGCAGTGCAACCGGGACTAGCGGGAGGTACACAGATACGCAGTATTTT. It codes for CSATGTSGRYTDTQYF.

The chain has TRBV20-1 and TRBJ2-3; D unclear. The CDR3 length is 13 residues. Germline values: CDR1 DFQATT, CDR2 SNEGSKA (reference sequence). Trimming took off 8 bases at V and 0 bases at J, with 12 bases between the two ends. The CDR3 sequence is CSPRAPSTDTQYF. For the CDR3, the DNA is TGCAGTCCCCGGGCCCCCAGCACAGATACGCAGTATTTT.

This clonotype appeared many times. The chain recombines TRBV20-1 with TRBJ2-1; tentatively, D is TRBD2 (6 bases). The V gene lost 3 bases and the J gene lost 12 bases, with 12 bases spanning the gap. This CDR3 comprises 11 residues. Germline CDR1 reads DFQATT; CDR2 reads SNEGSKA (reference sequence). The CDR3 DNA is TGCAGTGCTAGCTATAGCGGCGGGCAGTTCTTC. Translated: CSASYSGGQFF.